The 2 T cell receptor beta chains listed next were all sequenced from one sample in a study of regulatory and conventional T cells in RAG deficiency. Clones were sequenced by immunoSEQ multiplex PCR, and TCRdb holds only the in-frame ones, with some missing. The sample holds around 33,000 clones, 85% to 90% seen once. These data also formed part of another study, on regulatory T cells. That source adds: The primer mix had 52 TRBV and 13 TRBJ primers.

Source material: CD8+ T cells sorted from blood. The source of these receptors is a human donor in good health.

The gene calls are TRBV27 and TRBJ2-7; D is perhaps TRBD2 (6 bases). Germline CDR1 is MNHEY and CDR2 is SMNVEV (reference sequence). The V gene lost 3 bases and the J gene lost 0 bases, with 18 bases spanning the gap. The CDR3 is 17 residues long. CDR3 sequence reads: CASSLRDGGLDSYEQYF. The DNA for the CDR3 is TGTGCCAGCAGTTTGCGGGACGGAGGGCTAGACTCCTACGAGCAGTACTTC.

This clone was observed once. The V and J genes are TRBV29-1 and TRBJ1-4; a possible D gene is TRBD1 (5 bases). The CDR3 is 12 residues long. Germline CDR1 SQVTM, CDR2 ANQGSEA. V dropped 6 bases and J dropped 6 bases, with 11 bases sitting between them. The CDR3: CSVTGGDEKLFF. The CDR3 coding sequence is TGCAGCGTGACCGGGGGGGATGAAAAACTGTTTTTT.